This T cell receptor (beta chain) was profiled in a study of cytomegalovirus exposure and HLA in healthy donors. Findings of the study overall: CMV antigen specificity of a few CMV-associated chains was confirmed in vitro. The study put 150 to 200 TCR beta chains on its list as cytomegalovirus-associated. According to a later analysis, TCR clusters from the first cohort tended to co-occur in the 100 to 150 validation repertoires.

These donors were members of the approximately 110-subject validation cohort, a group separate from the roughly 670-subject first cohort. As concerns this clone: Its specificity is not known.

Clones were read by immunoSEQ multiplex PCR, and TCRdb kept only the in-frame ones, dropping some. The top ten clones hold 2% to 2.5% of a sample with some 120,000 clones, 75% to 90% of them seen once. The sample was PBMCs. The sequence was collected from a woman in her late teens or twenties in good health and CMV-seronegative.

CDR3 residues: CSARTGNQPQHF. Written as DNA, the CDR3 is TGCAGCGCCAGGACAGGAAATCAGCCCCAGCATTTT. This chain uses TRBV29-1 with TRBJ1-5, with 7 bases that match TRBD1. V gave up 7 bases and J gave up 4 bases; unmatched junction bases: 4. CDR1 is SQVTM and CDR2 is ANQGSEA in the germline V gene. CDR3 length: 12 residues.